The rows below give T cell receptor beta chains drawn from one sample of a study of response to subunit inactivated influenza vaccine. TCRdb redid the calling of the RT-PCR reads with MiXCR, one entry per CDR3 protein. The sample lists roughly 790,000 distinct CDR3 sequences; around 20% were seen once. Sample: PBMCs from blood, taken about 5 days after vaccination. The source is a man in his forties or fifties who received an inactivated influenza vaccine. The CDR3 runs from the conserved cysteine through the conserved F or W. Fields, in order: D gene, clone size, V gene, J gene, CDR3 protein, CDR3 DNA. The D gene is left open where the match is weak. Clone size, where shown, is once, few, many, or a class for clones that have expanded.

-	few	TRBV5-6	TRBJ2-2	CASRRTGTNTGELFF	TGTGCCAGCAGGAGAACAGGGACGAACACCGGGGAGCTGTTTTTT
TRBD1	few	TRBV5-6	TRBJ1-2	CASSGRDRGYGYTF	TGTGCCAGCAGCGGCCGGGACAGGGGCTATGGCTACACCTTC
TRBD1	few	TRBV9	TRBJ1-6	CASSVRTGWNSPLHF	TGTGCCAGCAGCGTAAGGACAGGGTGGAATTCACCCCTCCACTTT
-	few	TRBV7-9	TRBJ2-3	CASSPTRQTMDTQYF	TGTGCCAGCAGCCCAACCCGACAGACGATGGATACGCAGTATTTT
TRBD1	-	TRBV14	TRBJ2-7	CASSPGQTLYEQYF	TGTGCCAGCAGCCCGGGACAGACCCTGTACGAGCAGTACTTC
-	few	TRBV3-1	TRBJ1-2	CASSQEGHSGYTF	TGTGCCAGCAGCCAAGAAGGGCATAGCGGCTACACCTTC
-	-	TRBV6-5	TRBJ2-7	CASSYSAGYEQYF	TGTGCCAGCAGTTACTCTGCCGGCTACGAGCAGTACTTC
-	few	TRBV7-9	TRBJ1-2	CASRHGEANYGYTF	TGTGCCAGCAGACACGGGGAAGCAAACTATGGCTACACCTTC
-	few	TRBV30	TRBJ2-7	CAWSEDLGFEQYF	TGTGCCTGGAGTGAAGACCTAGGATTCGAGCAGTACTTC
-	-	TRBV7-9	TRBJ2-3	CASSGGGTSTDTQYF	TGTGCCAGCAGCGGTGGCGGGACTAGCACAGATACGCAGTATTTT
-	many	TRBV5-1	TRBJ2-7	CASSLADRRYEQYF	TGCGCCAGCAGCTTGGCTGACAGGAGATACGAGCAGTACTTC
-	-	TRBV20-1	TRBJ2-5	CSAEGQQETQYF	TGCAGTGCGGAGGGACAGCAAGAGACCCAGTACTTC
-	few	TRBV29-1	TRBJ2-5	CSTPGIFGETQYF	TGCAGCACCCCTGGGATCTTCGGAGAGACCCAGTACTTC
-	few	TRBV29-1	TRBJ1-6	CSAPASSYNSPLHF	TGCAGCGCCCCAGCGAGCTCCTATAATTCACCCCTCCACTTT
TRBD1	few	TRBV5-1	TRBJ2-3	CASNSGTGPTDTQYF	TGCGCCAGCAACTCCGGGACAGGGCCCACAGATACGCAGTATTTT
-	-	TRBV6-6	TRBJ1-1	CASSSQATEAFF	TGTGCCAGCAGCTCTCAAGCCACTGAAGCTTTCTTT
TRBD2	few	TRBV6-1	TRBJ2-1	CASSGGTSGNNEQFF	TGTGCCAGCAGTGGAGGGACTAGCGGGAACAATGAGCAGTTCTTC
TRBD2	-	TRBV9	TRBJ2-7	CASSVGREYEQYF	TGTGCCAGCAGCGTAGGGCGGGAGTACGAGCAGTACTTC
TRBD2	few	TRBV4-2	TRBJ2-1	CASSLYPLAGQSYNEQFF	TGTGCCAGCAGCCTTTATCCCCTAGCGGGGCAATCCTACAATGAGCAGTTCTTC
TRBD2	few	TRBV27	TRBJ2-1	CATRLAGGGVFEQFF	TGTGCCACCAGACTAGCGGGAGGGGGGGTGTTTGAGCAGTTCTTC
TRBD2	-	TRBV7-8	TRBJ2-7	CASSQGGLAGQKWYEQYF	TGTGCCAGCAGCCAGGGAGGGCTAGCGGGGCAGAAGTGGTACGAGCAGTACTTC
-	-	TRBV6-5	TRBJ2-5	CASSFRQPQRETQYF	TGTGCCAGCAGTTTCCGACAGCCCCAGCGAGAGACCCAGTACTTC
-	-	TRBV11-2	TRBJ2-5	CASSTLAGRETQYF	TGTGCCAGCAGCACCCTAGCCGGGAGAGAGACCCAGTACTTC
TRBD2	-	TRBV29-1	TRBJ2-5	CSVVGHPGLAGLRQTQYF	TGCAGCGTTGTGGGCCATCCGGGACTAGCAGGTTTGAGACAGACCCAGTACTTC
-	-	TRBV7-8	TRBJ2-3	CASSSWGALDTQYF	TGTGCCAGCAGCTCTTGGGGGGCCCTAGATACGCAGTATTTT
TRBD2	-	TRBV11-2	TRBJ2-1	CASSLVGRLAVPYNEQFF	TGTGCCAGCAGCTTAGTCGGGAGACTAGCGGTACCCTACAATGAGCAGTTCTTC
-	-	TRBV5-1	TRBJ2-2	CASSSGSLVWSGELFF	TGCGCCAGCTCCTCAGGCAGTCTGGTGTGGTCCGGGGAGCTGTTTTTT
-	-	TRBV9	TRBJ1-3	CASSNELSGNTIYF	TGTGCCAGCAGCAACGAGCTCTCTGGAAACACCATATATTTT
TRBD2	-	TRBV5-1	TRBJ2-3	CASSFSGGPRTDTRYF	TGCGCCAGCAGCTTTAGCGGGGGCCCCCGCACAGATACGCGGTATTTT
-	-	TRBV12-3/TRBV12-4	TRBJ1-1	CASSKGISGTEAFF	TGTGCCAGCAGTAAAGGGATATCGGGTACTGAAGCTTTCTTT
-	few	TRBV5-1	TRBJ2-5	CASRVFGGEETQYF	TGCGCCAGCCGCGTCTTTGGGGGAGAAGAGACCCAGTACTTC
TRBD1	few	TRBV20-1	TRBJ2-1	CSASWDRGYEQFF	TGCAGTGCTAGCTGGGACAGGGGGTATGAGCAGTTCTTC
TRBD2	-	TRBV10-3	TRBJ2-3	CAITSEGGLHTQYF	TGTGCCATCACCTCGGAGGGAGGGCTGCATACGCAGTATTTT
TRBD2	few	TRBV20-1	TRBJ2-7	CSAPPLGLAGGHHF	TGCAGTGCTCCGCCCCTGGGACTAGCGGGGGGCCACCATTTC
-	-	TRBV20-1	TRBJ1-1	CSASRIGVAEAFF	TGCAGTGCCAGTAGGATAGGTGTGGCTGAAGCTTTCTTT
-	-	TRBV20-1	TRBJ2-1	CSPRSAGARLNEQFF	TGCAGTCCGAGGTCGGCGGGCGCCCGTCTCAATGAGCAGTTCTTC
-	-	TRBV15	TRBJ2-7	CATSRPSINYEQYF	TGTGCCACCAGCAGACCCTCGATTAACTACGAGCAGTACTTC
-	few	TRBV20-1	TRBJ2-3	CSASPGRTSTDTQYF	TGCAGTGCTAGCCCTGGGCGGACTAGCACAGATACGCAGTATTTT
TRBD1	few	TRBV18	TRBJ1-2	CASSPDRSHYGYTF	TGTGCCAGCTCACCGGACAGGAGCCACTATGGCTACACCTTC
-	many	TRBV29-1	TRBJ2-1	CSVTGGGSHNEQFF	TGCAGCGTCACTGGGGGCGGGAGCCACAATGAGCAGTTCTTC
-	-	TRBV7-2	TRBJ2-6	CASTDPGSGANVLTF	TGTGCCAGCACCGATCCAGGGAGCGGGGCCAACGTCCTGACTTTC
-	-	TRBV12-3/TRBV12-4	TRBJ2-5	CASTSGTVQETQYF	TGTGCCAGCACCTCCGGGACGGTACAAGAGACCCAGTACTTC
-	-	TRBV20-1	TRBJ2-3	CSADSDRDPMDTQYF	TGCAGTGCTGACAGCGACCGGGACCCTATGGATACGCAGTATTTT
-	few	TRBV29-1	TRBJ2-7	CSVTGTIDYEQYF	TGCAGCGTCACCGGGACAATCGACTACGAGCAGTACTTC
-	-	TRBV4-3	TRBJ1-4	CASSPNHEKLFF	TGCGCCAGCAGCCCTAACCATGAAAAACTGTTTTTT
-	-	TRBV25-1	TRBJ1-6	CASSEYSSFGNSPLHF	TGTGCCAGCAGTGAATACAGCAGCTTCGGTAATTCACCCCTCCACTTT
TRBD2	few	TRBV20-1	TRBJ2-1	CSAPTAGGYEQFF	TGCAGTGCCCCGACGGCGGGAGGATATGAGCAGTTCTTC
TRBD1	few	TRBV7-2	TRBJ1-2	CASSLVQGGSYTF	TGTGCCAGCAGCTTAGTACAGGGGGGGAGCTACACCTTC
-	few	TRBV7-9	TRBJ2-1	CASSLVRSEQFF	TGTGCCAGCAGCTTAGTTCGCAGTGAGCAGTTCTTC
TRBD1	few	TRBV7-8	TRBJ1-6	CASSLGQGISSVSPLHF	TGTGCCAGCAGCTTGGGACAGGGAATTTCTTCAGTTTCACCCCTCCACTTT
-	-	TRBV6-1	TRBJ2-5	CASSVYWRDQETQYF	TGTGCCAGCAGCGTCTATTGGCGGGACCAAGAGACCCAGTACTTC
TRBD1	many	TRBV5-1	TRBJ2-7	CASSWTGEGEQYF	TGCGCCAGCAGCTGGACAGGGGAAGGCGAGCAGTACTTC
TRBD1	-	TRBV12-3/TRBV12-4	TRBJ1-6	CASSWGQSSYNSPLHF	TGTGCCAGCAGTTGGGGACAGAGCTCCTATAATTCACCCCTCCACTTT
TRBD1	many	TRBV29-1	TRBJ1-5	CSVGQADQPQHF	TGCAGCGTAGGACAGGCAGATCAGCCCCAGCATTTT
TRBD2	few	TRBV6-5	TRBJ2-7	CASSSLAGVHEQYF	TGTGCCAGCAGTTCACTAGCGGGAGTGCACGAGCAGTACTTC
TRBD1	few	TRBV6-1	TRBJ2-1	CASSLTTGDNEQFF	TGTGCCAGCAGTCTCACAACAGGGGACAATGAGCAGTTCTTC
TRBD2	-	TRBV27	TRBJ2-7	CASSLSAGVAYEQYF	TGTGCCAGCAGTTTATCGGCGGGAGTCGCCTACGAGCAGTACTTC
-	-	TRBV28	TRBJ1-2	CASRPTDVANYGYTF	TGTGCCAGCAGACCCACGGACGTAGCTAACTATGGCTACACCTTC
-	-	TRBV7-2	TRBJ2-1	CASSPPGTGEQFF	TGTGCCAGCAGCCCACCTGGGACGGGTGAGCAGTTCTTC